This T cell receptor (beta chain) was sequenced during a study of PD-1 blockade in classical Hodgkin lymphoma. The CDR3 loop spans 15 amino acids. Germline CDR1 and CDR2: SGHRS and YFSETQ. Trimming pared 3 bases from V and 3 bases from J, leaving 16 bases between. Sequenced by immunoSEQ multiplex PCR; TCRdb stores in-frame clones only, minus some. The sample lists 20,000 to 25,000 clones; about three quarters were seen once. Time point described: cycle 4 day 1 (C4D1), after more than five weeks of nivolumab. Relapse after autologous stem cell transplantation occurred in every patient, and brentuximab vedotin exposure varied.

This rearrangement joins TRBV5-1 to TRBJ2-7; TRBD1 or TRBD2 may be the D gene (5 bases each). This TCR came from a human donor with classical Hodgkin lymphoma. The sample in question was peripheral blood mononuclear cells (PBMCs), obtained before the fourth cycle of nivolumab. The CDR3 DNA reads TGCGCCAGCAGCTCTCCGGGGCTAACCTACTACGAGCAGTACTTC. It is translated as CASSSPGLTYYEQYF.